This passage covers 24 T cell receptor beta chains from one sample sequenced in a study of blood T cell repertoires in COVID-19. Here immunoSEQ multiplex PCR was the method, and the copy in TCRdb shows in-frame clones only, minus some. The table shows roughly 63,000 clones, with 85% to 90% occurring only once. The sample consisted of peripheral blood. All receptors derive from a man aged 50-60 years with acute or convalescent COVID-19.

The V and J genes are TRBV5-5 and TRBJ1-5; D is perhaps TRBD1 (5 bases). CDR3 length: 17 amino acids. The germline gives CDR1 SGHKS, CDR2 YYEKEE (reference sequence). V lost 2 bases and J lost 4, with 19 bases in between. The CDR3 DNA sequence: TGTGCCAGCAGCTTCACTTCGTTCGGGGGTGGGAATCAGCCCCAGCATTTT. This codes for CASSFTSFGGGNQPQHF.

V gene TRBV18 combines with J gene TRBJ1-1, with 9 bases fitting TRBD1. Germline lookup yields CDR1 KGHSH and CDR2 LQKENI. The CDR3 sequence is 15 residues long. With 6 bases clipped from V and 1 base from J, the junction kept 6 bases outside the gene matches. The CDR3 region is CASSLGTGRNTEAFF. The DNA for the CDR3 is TGTGCCAGCTCCCTCGGGACAGGGAGGAACACTGAAGCTTTCTTT.

The chain links TRBV7-9 to TRBJ2-2; 9 bases match TRBD1. The V and J ends lost 5 bases and 5 bases, in that order; junction bases with no gene match: 3. This CDR3 is built from 14 residues. Germline CDR1 SEHNR, CDR2 FQNEAQ (reference sequence). CDR3 loop: CASSPGTGTGELFF. CDR3 nucleotide sequence: TGTGCCAGCAGCCCTGGGACAGGGACCGGGGAGCTGTTTTTT.

This rearrangement joins TRBV21-1 to TRBJ1-1. TRBV21-1 is given as a pseudogene. This CDR3 region has 15 residues. CDR3 nucleotide sequence: TGTGCCAGCAGCAAAGTGTCCGTAAGGGAGGTCGAAGCTTTCTTT. Residues: CASSKVSVREVEAFF.

J is TRBJ2-2 and V is TRBV28; D may be TRBD2 (5 bases). V was cut by 2 bases and J by 0 bases, with 16 bases left in between. Germline CDR1 reads MDHEN; CDR2 reads SYDVKM. The CDR3 has 18 amino acids. The CDR3 region has the DNA TGTGCCAGCAGTTTAGATATTCTGGATAGCGCGAACACCGGGGAGCTGTTTTTT. This gives the protein CASSLDILDSANTGELFF.

The chain has TRBV7-9 and TRBJ1-1; no clear D gene. CDR3 length equals 12 residues. The germline V gene has CDR1 SEHNR and CDR2 FQNEAQ (reference sequence). Trimming took 5 bases from V and 4 from J, leaving 8 bases between them. Here the CDR3 DNA reads TGTGCCAGCAGCCCGCGTGGCACTGAAGCTTTCTTT. Translating it yields CASSPRGTEAFF.

The chain couples TRBV7-9 to TRBJ2-1, with 14 bases matching TRBD2. From germline, CDR1 is SEHNR and CDR2 FQNEAQ (reference sequence). The V and J ends lost 2 bases and 13 bases, in that order; junction bases with no gene match: 10. This CDR3 contains 16 residues. DNA of the CDR3: TGTGCCAGCAGCTTACGGGGGACTAGCGGGAGTACCCTACAGTTCTTC. As protein: CASSLRGTSGSTLQFF.

The chain couples TRBV9 to TRBJ1-3, with a tentative D call TRBD1 (5 bases). The V and J ends lost 3 bases and 3 bases respectively, with 19 bases between them. Germline loops: CDR1 SGDLS, CDR2 YYNGEE. There are 17 residues in the CDR3. The CDR3 sequence is CASSEIPENRFGNTIYF. CDR3 sequence (DNA): TGTGCCAGCAGCGAGATCCCCGAAAACAGGTTTGGAAACACCATATATTTT.

The chain uses TRBV28 and TRBJ2-7, with D possibly TRBD2 on 6 matching bases. Germline V gene data show CDR1 as MDHEN and CDR2 as SYDVKM. The CDR3 sequence is 15 residues long. Trimming pared 7 bases from V and 2 bases from J, leaving 18 bases between. CDR3 sequence: CASTPFRGNPYEQYV. The CDR3, as DNA: TGTGCCAGCACCCCCTTCCGCGGGAACCCCTACGAGCAGTACGTC.

The rearrangement uses TRBV7-9 and TRBJ1-1; 8 bases are a match to TRBD1. Looked up from germline, CDR1 is SEHNR and CDR2 is FQNEAQ (reference sequence). This CDR3 region has 14 residues. V was pared by 5 bases and J by 1 base, with 3 bases of the junction left unmatched. DNA of the CDR3: TGTGCCAGCAGCGAAGGACAGGGGAACACTGAAGCTTTCTTT. Protein sequence: CASSEGQGNTEAFF.

The chain recombines TRBV28 with TRBJ1-4; 10 bases line up with TRBD1. V trimming: 4 bases; J trimming: 7 bases; junction bases outside the gene matches: 9. In germline, CDR1 is MDHEN, CDR2 SYDVKM. CDR3 length equals 16 residues. DNA of the CDR3: TGTGCCAGCAGTTCACTTCTCGGGACAGGGGCTGAAAAACTGTTTTTT. It translates to CASSSLLGTGAEKLFF.

The J gene is TRBJ2-2, the V gene TRBV19; perhaps TRBD1 as D (5 bases). The CDR3 consists of 14 residues. The V end lost 1 base, the J end lost 4 bases, and 7 bases lay between the germline ends. Germline loops: CDR1 LNHDA, CDR2 SQIVND (reference sequence). The CDR3 protein is CASSIGGITGELFF. The CDR3 DNA is TGTGCCAGTAGTATAGGGGGCATCACCGGGGAGCTGTTTTTT.

The chain uses TRBV7-9 and TRBJ2-1; 10 nucleotides line up with TRBD1. The germline CDR1 and CDR2 sequences are SEHNR and FQNEAQ (reference sequence). V trimming: 3 bases; J trimming: 4 bases; junction bases outside the gene matches: 12. CDR3 length: 18 amino acids. Written as DNA, the CDR3 is TGTGCCAGCAGCTTTAGGGGACAGGGGTTGTTAAGGTACAATGAGCAGTTCTTC. Encoded protein: CASSFRGQGLLRYNEQFF. The variable domain in full, with the rest retrieved from reference TRBV7-9 and TRBJ2-1, is DTGVSQNPRHKITKRGQNVTFRCDPISEHNRLYWYRQTLGQGPEFLTYFQNEAQLEKSRLLSDRFSAERPKGSFSTLEIQRTEQGDSAMYLCASSFRGQGLLRYNEQFFGPGTRLTVL.

The CDR3 reads CASSFTGYSWNTIYF. The CDR3, as DNA: TGTGCCAGCAGCTTCACAGGATACTCTTGGAACACCATATATTTT. This chain uses TRBV5-8 with TRBJ1-3, with D tentatively TRBD1 (5 bases). The CDR3 length is 15 residues. Trimming cost V 2 bases and J 7 bases, with 16 bases left between them. CDR1 and CDR2 from the germline V gene are SGHTS and YDEGEE.

CDR3 amino acids: CASSQVSSGGYNEQFF. As DNA, the CDR3 is TGTGCCAGCAGCCAAGTGTCGAGCGGGGGTTACAATGAGCAGTTCTTC. J is TRBJ2-1 and V is TRBV3-1 (or the pseudogene TRBV3-2); 8 nucleotides line up with TRBD2. V was clipped by 1 base and J by 4 bases; unmatched bases: 6. The CDR3 has 16 amino acids. Germline-derived CDR1 and CDR2 are LGHDT and YNNKEL (reference sequence).

Points on this clone: The junction departs from the called germline gene at one end, perhaps through a read error. The V gene is TRBV19, the J gene TRBJ2-7, with D perhaps matching TRBD1 (8 bases). The CDR3 totals 14 residues. The germline V gene has CDR1 LNHDA and CDR2 SQIVND (reference sequence). CDR3 loop: CASSIVTGDYGQYF. As DNA, the CDR3 is TGTGCCAGTAGTATCGTGACAGGGGACTACGGGCAGTACTTC.

This chain joins TRBV2 and TRBJ1-4; tentatively, D is TRBD1 (6 bases). This CDR3 is 14 amino acids long. Trimming stripped 7 bases from V and 2 bases from J, with 11 bases between. The germline gives CDR1 SNHLY, CDR2 FYNNEI. CDR3 sequence (DNA): TGTGCCAGCAATGCGGGGGCGACTAATGAAAAACTGTTTTTT. Protein: CASNAGATNEKLFF.

The J gene is TRBJ2-5, the V gene TRBV12-3 or TRBV12-4; D might be TRBD1 (6 bases). Trimming removed 6 bases from V and 5 bases from J, with 13 bases in between. There are 13 residues in the CDR3. Here the CDR3 DNA reads TGTGCCAGCAGCCGCCAGGGGTACGAGACCCAGTACTTC. It yields the protein CASSRQGYETQYF.

The chain employs TRBV4-1 and TRBJ2-5; TRBD2 matches at 7 bases. The CDR3 has 15 amino acids. Germline CDR1 reads MGHRA; CDR2 reads YSYEKL. V dropped 3 bases and J dropped 2; count of bases not matched to a gene: 6. CDR3 loop: CASSQSREWQETQYF. In nucleotides, the CDR3 is TGCGCCAGCAGCCAGTCGCGGGAGTGGCAAGAGACCCAGTACTTC.

The rearrangement links TRBV5-1 to TRBJ2-3, with D perhaps matching TRBD1 (6 bases). The CDR3 runs to 15 residues. In germline, CDR1 is SGHRS, CDR2 YFSETQ. The V gene lost 4 bases and the J gene lost 0 bases, with 12 bases spanning the gap. CDR3 amino acids: CASSGGRSSTDTQYF. CDR3 coding DNA: TGCGCCAGCAGCGGGGGCCGGTCTAGCACAGATACGCAGTATTTT.

This clone came up once. The J gene is TRBJ2-1, the V gene TRBV10-2, with 11 bases aligning to TRBD2. In germline, CDR1 is WSHSY, CDR2 SAAADI. This CDR3 spans 13 amino acids. Unmatched junction bases numbered 2, after V lost 8 bases and J lost 5 bases. In nucleotides, the CDR3 is TGCGCCAGCCGACTAGCGGGAAACAATGAGCAGTTCTTC. It encodes CASRLAGNNEQFF.

The chain carries TRBV27 and TRBJ2-2; perhaps TRBD2 as D (6 bases). CDR1 and CDR2 from the germline V gene are MNHEY and SMNVEV (reference sequence). The CDR3 consists of 19 residues. V was trimmed by 5 bases and J by 0 bases, leaving 22 bases between them. The CDR3 nucleotides read TGTGCCAGCAGTCCCCCGGGATTCTACGGGGGATCGAACACCGGGGAGCTGTTTTTT. Protein: CASSPPGFYGGSNTGELFF.

The V gene is TRBV4-3, the J gene TRBJ1-1; 8 nucleotides agree with TRBD1. V trimming: 1 base; J trimming: 6 bases; junction bases outside the gene matches: 4. CDR1 and CDR2 (germline): LGHNA, YSLEER. The CDR3 length is 14 residues. The CDR3 loop is CASSQAGGSSEAFF. Written as DNA, the CDR3 is TGCGCCAGCAGCCAAGCAGGGGGCTCCTCTGAAGCTTTCTTT.

The chain has TRBV24-1 and TRBJ2-2; 7 bases are a match to TRBD1. V trimming: 5 bases; J trimming: 2 bases; junction bases outside the gene matches: 7. CDR1 is KGHDR, CDR2 SFDVKD, per germline. The CDR3 loop spans 16 amino acids. The CDR3 DNA is TGTGCCACCAGTGGGCTGGGACAGTCAAACACCGGGGAGCTGTTTTTT. Amino acid sequence: CATSGLGQSNTGELFF.